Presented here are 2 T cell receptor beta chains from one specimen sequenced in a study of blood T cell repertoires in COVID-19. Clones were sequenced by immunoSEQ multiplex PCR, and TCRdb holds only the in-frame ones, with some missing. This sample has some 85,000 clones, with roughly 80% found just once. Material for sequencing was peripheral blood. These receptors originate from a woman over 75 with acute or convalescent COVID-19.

The CDR3 nucleotides read TGTGCCTGGGGACAGGGCTACAATGAGCAGTTCTTC. Its translation is CAWGQGYNEQFF. The chain recombines TRBV30 with TRBJ2-1; 8 bases line up with TRBD1. The CDR3 is made up of 12 amino acids. Per the germline V gene, CDR1 is GTSNPN and CDR2 is SVGIG (reference sequence). J was trimmed by 3 bases and V by 5 bases; bases with no gene match: 0. The full variable domain, its missing parts supplied by reference TRBV30 and TRBJ2-1, is SQTIHQWPATLVQPVGSPLSLECTVEGTSNPNLYWYRQAAGRGLQLLFYSVGIGQISSEVPQNLSASRPQDRQFILSSKKLLLSDSGFYLCAWGQGYNEQFFGPGTRLTVL.

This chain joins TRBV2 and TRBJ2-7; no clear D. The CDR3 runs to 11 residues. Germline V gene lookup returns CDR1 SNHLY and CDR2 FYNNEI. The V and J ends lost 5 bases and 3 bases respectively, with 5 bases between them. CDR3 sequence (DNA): TGTGCCAGCAGTAACTACTACGAGCAGTACTTC. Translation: CASSNYYEQYF.